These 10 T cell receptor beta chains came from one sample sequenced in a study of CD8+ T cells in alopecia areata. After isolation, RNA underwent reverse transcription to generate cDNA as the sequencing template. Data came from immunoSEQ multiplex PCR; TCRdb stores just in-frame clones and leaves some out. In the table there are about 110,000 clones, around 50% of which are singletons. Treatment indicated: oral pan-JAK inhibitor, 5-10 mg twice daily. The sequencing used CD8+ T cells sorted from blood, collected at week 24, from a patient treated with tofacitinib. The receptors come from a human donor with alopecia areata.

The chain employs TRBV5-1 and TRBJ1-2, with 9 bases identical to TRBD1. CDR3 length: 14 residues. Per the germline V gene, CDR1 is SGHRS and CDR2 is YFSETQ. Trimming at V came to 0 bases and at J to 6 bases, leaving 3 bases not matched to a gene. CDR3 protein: CASSLDRGQNGYTF. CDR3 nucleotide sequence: TGCGCCAGCAGCTTGGACAGGGGGCAAAATGGCTACACCTTC.

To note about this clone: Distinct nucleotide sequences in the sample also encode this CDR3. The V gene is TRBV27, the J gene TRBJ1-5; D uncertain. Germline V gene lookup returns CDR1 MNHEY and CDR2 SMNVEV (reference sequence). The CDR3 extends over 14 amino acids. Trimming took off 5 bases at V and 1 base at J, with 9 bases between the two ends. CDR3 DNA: TGTGCCAGCAGTCTAGTGGGGAGCAATCAGCCCCAGCATTTT. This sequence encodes CASSLVGSNQPQHF.

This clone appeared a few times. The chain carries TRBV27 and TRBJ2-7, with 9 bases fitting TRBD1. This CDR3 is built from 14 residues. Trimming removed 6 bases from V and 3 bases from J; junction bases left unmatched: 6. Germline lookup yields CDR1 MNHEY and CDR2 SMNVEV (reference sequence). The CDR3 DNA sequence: TGTGCCAGCAGAATGACAGGGGGACACTACGAGCAGTACTTC. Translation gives CASRMTGGHYEQYF.

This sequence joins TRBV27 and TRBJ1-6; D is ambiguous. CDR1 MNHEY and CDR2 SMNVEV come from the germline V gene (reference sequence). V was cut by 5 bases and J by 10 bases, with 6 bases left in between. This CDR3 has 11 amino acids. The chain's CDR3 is CASSGGSPLHF. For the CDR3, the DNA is TGTGCCAGCAGTGGTGGCTCACCCCTCCACTTT.

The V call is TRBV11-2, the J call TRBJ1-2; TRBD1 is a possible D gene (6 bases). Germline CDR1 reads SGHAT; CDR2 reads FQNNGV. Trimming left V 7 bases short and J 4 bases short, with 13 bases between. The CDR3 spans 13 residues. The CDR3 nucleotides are TGTGCCAGCACCCCAGGGGACGGCTATGGCTACACCTTC. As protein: CASTPGDGYGYTF.

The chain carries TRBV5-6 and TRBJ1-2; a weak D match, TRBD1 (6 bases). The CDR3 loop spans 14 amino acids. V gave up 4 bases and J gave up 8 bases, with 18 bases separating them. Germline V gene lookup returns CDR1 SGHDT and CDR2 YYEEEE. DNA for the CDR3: TGTGCCAGCAGCACTCGACAGGTCTTTTACGGCTACACCTTC. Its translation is CASSTRQVFYGYTF.

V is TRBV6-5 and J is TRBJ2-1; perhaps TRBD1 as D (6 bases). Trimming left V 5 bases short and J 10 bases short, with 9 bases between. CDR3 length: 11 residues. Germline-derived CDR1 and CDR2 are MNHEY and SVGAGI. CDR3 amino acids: CASSHGQEQFF. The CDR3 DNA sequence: TGTGCCAGCAGTCACGGACAGGAGCAGTTCTTC.

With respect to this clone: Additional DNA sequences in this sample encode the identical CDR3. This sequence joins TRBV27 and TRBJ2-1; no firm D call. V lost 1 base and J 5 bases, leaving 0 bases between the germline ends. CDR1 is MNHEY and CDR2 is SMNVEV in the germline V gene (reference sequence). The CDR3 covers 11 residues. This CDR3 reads CASSLYNEQFF. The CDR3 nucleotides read TGTGCCAGCAGTTTATACAATGAGCAGTTCTTC.

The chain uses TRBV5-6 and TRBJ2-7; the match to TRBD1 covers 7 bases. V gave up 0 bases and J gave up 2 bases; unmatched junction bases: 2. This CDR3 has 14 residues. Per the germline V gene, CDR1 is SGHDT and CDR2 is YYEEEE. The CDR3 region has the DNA TGTGCCAGCAGCTTGGGAGGGACAGCCTACGAGCAGTACTTC. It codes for CASSLGGTAYEQYF.

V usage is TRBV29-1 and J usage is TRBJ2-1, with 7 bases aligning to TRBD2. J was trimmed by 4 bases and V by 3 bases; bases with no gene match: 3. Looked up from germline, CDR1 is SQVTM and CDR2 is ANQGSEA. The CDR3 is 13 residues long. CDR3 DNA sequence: TGCAGCGTTGAGCTAGCGGAATACAATGAGCAGTTCTTC. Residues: CSVELAEYNEQFF.